At least ten counts were recorded for the clone carrying this T cell receptor beta chain. What it recognizes is unknown. TCRdb itself ran the reads through MiXCR, one entry per CDR3 protein. The sample includes some 220,000 distinct CDR3 sequences, approximately 7% of them seen just once. The CDR3 consists of 15 residues. Unmatched junction bases numbered 13, after V lost 5 bases and J lost 7 bases. Looked up from germline, CDR1 is SGHAT and CDR2 is FQNNGV. The data originate from a study of T cell repertoires in cytomegalovirus infection. For the study at large: Public signatures in TCR beta pointed to CMV infection and matching HLA type. Study results and caveats: Based on cumulative public TCR beta family frequency, carriers of CMV plus the relevant HLA were identified. HLA-C-restricted CMV-specific TCR beta clonotypes prevailed in the ex vivo response.

This TCR came from a human donor in good health (CMV status not recorded). Some clones in this sample may be carry-over from other donors' samples. Sequenced material: PBMCs. The genes are TRBV11-2 and TRBJ1-1; 7 bases fit TRBD1. The chain's CDR3 is CASSPVTGYGGEAFF. For the CDR3, the DNA is TGTGCCAGCAGCCCCGTGACAGGGTATGGGGGTGAAGCTTTCTTT.